The clone carrying this T cell receptor beta chain occurred many times. Germline CDR1 reads SNHLY; CDR2 reads FYNNEI. The ends were cut back, 3 bases at V and 7 bases at J, with 10 bases in the middle. The CDR3 has 13 amino acids. The participants were between about 18 and 90 years old and came from under 25 US areas. Self-reported history from a screening survey and questionnaire set each donor's cohort. The entry originates in a study of blood T cell repertoires in COVID-19. Across the whole study: Sites across the United States, Italy and Spain contributed samples from acute and convalescent COVID-19.

Per the authors' pipeline: Amplification of reference gene primers provided the estimated nucleated cell counts. The repertoire was sequenced with immunoSEQ multiplex PCR; TCRdb's copy has only in-frame clones and lacks some. The V and J calls and clone size were taken over from that table, and D and trimming were inferred from the DNA. The sample lists around 140,000 clones, around four fifths seen once, with 5% to 7% in the top ten. Sequences were obtained from PBMCs or T cells enriched from blood (not recorded which). The sequence came from a woman aged 45 to 65 who had recovered from COVID-19. V is TRBV2 and J is TRBJ2-1, with no clear D. CDR3 region: CASSEFSKNEQFF. DNA for the CDR3: TGTGCCAGCAGTGAGTTTAGTAAGAATGAGCAGTTCTTC.